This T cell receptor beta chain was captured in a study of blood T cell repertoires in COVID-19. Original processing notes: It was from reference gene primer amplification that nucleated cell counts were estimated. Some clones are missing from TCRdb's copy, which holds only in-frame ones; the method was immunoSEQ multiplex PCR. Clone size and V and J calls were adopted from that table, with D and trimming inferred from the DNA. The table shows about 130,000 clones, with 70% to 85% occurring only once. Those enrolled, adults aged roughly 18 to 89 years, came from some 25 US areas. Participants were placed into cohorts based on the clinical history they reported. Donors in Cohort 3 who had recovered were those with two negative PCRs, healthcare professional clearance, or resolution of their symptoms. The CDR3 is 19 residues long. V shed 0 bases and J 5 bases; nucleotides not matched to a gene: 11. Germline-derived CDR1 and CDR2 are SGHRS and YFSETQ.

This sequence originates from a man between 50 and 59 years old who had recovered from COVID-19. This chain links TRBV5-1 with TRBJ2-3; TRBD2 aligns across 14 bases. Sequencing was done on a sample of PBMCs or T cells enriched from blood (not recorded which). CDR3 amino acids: CASSLADRLAGGYVDTQYF. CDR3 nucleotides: TGCGCCAGCAGCTTGGCCGACCGACTAGCGGGGGGGTATGTAGATACGCAGTATTTT.